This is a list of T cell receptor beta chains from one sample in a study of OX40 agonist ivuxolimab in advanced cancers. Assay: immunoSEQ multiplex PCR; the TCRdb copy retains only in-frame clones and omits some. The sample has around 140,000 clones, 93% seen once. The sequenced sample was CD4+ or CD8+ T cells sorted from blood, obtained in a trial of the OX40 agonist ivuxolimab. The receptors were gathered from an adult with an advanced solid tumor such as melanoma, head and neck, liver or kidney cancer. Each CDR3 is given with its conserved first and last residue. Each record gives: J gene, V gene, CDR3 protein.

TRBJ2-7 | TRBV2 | CASRKDSSTSYEQYF
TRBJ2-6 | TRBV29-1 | CSAQEAGANVLTF
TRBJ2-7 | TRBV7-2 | CASSFDRDTAYYEQYF
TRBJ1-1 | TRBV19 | CASKSTRENTEAFF
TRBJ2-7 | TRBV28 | CASRTSGRIPHEQYF
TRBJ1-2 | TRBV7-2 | CASSLVQGLGYTF
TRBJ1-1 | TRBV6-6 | CASTPSGGLGTEAFF
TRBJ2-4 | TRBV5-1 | CASSLGQGGDIQYF
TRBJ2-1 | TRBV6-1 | CASSAHGTGELEQFF
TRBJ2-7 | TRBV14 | CASSQAQGSHEQYF
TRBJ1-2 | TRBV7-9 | CASGQLNYGYTF
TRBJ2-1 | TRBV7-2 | CASSASGTPSYNEQFF
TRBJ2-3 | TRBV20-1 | CSARTGGRVHF
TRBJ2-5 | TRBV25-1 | CASSGKLRGGETQYF
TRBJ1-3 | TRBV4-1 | CASSQDQGNTIYF
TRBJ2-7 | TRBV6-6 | CASSYGQGKDEQYF
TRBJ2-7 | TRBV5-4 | CASSPGAPPYEQYF
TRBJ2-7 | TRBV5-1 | CASSLERGAGADEQYF
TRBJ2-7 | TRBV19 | CASSRDWRYEQYF
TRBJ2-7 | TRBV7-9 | CASSQKGYEQYF
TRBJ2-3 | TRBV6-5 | CASSYGGGFKDTQYF
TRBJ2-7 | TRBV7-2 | CASSDGRPGDFYEQYF
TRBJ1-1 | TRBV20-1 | CSGVGSGGAFF
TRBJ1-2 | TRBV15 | CATSRVGQGGFYGYTF
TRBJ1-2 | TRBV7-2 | CASSFYRGGYTF
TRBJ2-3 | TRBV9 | CASSGGRNTDTQYF
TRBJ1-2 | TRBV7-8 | CASSSRQGFYGYTF
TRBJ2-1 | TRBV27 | CASSFLTSGRGYEQFF
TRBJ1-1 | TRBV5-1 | CASSPPGGGMNTEAFF
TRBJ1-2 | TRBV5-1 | CASSMGQAAGGYTF
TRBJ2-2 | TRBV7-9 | CARGLASNTGELFF
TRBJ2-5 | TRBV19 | CASRPPGPQETQYF
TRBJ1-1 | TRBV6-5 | CASSRRDRDTEAFF
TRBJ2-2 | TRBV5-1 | CASSLGRAGELFF
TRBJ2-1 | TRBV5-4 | CASSFVRPEQFF
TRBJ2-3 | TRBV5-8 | CASSLRGSDTQYF
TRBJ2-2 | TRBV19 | CASRRLAGAFNTGELFF
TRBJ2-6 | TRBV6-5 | CASSYTGAGANVLTF
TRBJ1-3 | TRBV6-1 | CASSEDAQGAHSSGNTIYF
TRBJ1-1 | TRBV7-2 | CASSLGATFNTEAFF
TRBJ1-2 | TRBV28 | CATSGDRGVYGYTF
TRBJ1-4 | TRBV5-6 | CASSLDGGSANEKLFF
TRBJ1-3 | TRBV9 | CASSLTASGNTIYF
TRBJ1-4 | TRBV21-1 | CASSKEACATNEKLFF
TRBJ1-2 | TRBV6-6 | CASRPRAIDYGYTF
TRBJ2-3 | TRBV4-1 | CASSQATSSSTDTQYF
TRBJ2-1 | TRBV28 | CASSLRTSGSRDEQFF
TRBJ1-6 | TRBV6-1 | CASSEARTPRLGSPLHF
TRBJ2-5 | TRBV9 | CASSITGPETQYF
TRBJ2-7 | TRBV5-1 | CASSFWGREQYF
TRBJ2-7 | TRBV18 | CASSLFRDKALYEQYF
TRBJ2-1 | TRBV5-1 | CASSEGGSSYNEQFF
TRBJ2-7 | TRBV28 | CATWGDLYEQYF
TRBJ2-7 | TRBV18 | CASSPDREVLF
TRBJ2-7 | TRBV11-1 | CASSLTAGLYGQYF
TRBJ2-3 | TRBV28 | CASSTSGRALDTQYF
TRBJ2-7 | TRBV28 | CAITNPGLGLFGDEQYF
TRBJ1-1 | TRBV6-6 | CASSYGGLETEAFF